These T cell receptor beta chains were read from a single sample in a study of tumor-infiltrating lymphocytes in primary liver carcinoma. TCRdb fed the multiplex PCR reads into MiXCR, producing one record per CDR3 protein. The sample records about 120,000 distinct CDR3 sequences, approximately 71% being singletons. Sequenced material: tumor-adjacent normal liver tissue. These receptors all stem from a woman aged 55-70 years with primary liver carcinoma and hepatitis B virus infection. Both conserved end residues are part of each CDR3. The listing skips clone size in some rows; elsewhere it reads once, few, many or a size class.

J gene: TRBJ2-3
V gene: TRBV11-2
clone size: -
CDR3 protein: CASSPPMDTQYF

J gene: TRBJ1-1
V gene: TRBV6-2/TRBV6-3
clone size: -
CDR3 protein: CASTGRVGRGDIEAFF

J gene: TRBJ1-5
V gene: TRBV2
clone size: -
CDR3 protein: CASSAGCYQPQHF

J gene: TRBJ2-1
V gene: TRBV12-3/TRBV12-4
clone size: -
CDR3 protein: CASSLQAEYDEQFF

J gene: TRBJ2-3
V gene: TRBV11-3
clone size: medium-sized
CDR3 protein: CASSPNSGHTDTQYF

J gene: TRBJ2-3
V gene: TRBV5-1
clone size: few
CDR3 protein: CASSLSGGEDTQYF

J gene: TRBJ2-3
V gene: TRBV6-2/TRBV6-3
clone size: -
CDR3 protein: CASIHRGSVTDTQYF

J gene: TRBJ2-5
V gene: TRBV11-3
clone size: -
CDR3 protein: CASSPGAGGTETQYF

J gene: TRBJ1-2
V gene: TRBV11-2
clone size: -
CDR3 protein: CASSIDGASGGGYTF

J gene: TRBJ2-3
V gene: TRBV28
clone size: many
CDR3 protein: CASQTGTDTQYF

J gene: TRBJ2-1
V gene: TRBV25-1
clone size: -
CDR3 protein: CASGPSGGSYNEQFF

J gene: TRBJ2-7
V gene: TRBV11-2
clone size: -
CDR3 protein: CASSPPEDRVENYEQYF

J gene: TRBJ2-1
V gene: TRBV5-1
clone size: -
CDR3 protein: CASSLGRGRLGTFNEQFF

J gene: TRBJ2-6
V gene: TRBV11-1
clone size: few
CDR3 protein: CAISPSGTGANVLTF

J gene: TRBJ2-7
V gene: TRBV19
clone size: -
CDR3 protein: CASSPVAGGEQYF